This TCR beta chain derives from a study of blood T cell repertoires in COVID-19. This clone occurred once. In the original workflow: Quantification of nucleated cells was approximated via reference gene primer amplification. Libraries were prepared by immunoSEQ multiplex PCR; TCRdb keeps only in-frame clonotypes and omits some of them. V, J and clone size are taken as reported in that table, and D and trimming were inferred from the DNA itself. The sample has about 120,000 clones, around 91% seen once. This CDR3 comprises 14 residues. From germline, CDR1 is SGHNT and CDR2 YYREEE (reference sequence). Trimming pared 2 bases from V and 5 bases from J, leaving 11 bases between.

The chain joins TRBV5-4 to TRBJ1-5, with D uncertain. This receptor was taken from a woman in her fifties or sixties with COVID-19, enrolled during active disease. What was sequenced was peripheral blood. As DNA, the CDR3 is TGTGCCAGCAGCTTCTTAGGCAGCGATCAGCCCCAGCATTTT. Translated: CASSFLGSDQPQHF.